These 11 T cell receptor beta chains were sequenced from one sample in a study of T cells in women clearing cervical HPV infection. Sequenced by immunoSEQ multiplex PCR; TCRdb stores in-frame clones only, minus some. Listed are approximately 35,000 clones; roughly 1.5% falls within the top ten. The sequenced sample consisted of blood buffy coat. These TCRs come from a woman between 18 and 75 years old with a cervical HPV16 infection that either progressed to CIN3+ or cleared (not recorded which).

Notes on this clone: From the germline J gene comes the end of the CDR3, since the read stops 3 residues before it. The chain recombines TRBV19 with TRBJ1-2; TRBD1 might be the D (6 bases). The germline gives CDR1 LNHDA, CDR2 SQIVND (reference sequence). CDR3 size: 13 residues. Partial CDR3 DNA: TGTGCCAGTAGTATGGGACACCCCTACGAC. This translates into CASSMGHPYD. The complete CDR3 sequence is CASSMGHPYDYTF.

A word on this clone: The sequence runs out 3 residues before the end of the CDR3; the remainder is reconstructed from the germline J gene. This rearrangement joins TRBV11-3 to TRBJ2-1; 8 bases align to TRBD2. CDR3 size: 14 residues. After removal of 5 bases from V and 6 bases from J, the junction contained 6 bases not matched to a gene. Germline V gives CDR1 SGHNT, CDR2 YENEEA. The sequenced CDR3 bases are TGTGCCAGCAGCCCCGGGACTAGTCTCAATGAG. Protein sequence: CASSPGTSLNE. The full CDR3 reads CASSPGTSLNEQFF.

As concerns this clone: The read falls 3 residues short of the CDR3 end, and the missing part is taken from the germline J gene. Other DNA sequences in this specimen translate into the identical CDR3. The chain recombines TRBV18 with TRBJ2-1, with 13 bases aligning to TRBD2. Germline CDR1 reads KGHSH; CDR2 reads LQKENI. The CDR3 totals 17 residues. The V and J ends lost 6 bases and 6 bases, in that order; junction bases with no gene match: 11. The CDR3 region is CASSPPTSGRASNEQFF. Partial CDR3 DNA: TGTGCCAGCTCCCCCCCTACTAGCGGGAGGGCCAGCAATGAG.

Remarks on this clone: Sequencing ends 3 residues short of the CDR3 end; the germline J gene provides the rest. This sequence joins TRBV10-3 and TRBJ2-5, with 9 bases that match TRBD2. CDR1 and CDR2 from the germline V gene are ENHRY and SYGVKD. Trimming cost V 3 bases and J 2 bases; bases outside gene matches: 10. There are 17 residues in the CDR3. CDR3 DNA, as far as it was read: TGTGCCATCAGTGACCCCGCTAGCGGGGTCGATCAAGAGACC. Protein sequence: CAISDPASGVDQET. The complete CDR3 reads CAISDPASGVDQETQYF.

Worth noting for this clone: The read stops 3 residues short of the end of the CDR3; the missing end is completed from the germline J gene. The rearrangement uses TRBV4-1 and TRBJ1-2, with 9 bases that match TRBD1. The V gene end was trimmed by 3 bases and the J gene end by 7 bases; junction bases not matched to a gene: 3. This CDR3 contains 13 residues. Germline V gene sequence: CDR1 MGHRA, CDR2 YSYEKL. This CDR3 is CASSHDRGFGYTF. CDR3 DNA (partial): TGCGCCAGCAGCCACGACAGGGGGTTTGGC.

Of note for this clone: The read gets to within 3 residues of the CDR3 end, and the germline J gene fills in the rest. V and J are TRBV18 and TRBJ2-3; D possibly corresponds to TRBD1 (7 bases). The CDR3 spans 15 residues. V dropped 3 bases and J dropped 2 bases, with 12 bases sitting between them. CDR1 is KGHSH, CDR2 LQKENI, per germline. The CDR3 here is CASSPGGGTTDTQYF. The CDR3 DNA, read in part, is TGTGCCAGCTCACCCGGAGGGGGCACCACAGATACG.

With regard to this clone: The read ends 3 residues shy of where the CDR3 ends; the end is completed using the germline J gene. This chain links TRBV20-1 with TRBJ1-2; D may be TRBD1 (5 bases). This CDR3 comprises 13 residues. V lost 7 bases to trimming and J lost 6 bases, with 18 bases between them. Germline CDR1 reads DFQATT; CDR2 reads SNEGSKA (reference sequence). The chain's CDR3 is CSGKGSAFDGYTF. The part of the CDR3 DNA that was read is TGCAGTGGAAAGGGGTCGGCTTTCGATGGC.

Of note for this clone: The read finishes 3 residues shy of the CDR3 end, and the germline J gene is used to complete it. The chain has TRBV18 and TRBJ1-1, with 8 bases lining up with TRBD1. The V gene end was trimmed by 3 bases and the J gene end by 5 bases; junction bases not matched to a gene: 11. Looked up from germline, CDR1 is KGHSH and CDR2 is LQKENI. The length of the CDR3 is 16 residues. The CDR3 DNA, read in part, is TGTGCCAGCTCACCGCGAACGGACAGGGCAGGTACTGAA. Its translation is CASSPRTDRAGTE. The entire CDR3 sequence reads CASSPRTDRAGTEAFF.

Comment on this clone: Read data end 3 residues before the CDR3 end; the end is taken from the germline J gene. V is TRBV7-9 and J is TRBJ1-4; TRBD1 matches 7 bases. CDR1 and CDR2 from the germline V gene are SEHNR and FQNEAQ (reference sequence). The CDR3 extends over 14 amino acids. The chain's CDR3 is CASSWGQLNSPLFF. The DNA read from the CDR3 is TGTGCCAGCAGCTGGGGACAGCTCAATTCACCA.

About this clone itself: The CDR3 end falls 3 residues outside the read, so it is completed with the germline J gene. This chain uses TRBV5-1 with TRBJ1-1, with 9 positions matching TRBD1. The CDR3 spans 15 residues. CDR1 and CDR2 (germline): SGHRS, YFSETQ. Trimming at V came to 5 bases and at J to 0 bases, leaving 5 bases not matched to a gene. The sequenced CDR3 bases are TGCGCCAGCAGAACTGGACAGGGGTTGAACACTGAA. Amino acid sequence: CASRTGQGLNTE. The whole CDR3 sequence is CASRTGQGLNTEAFF. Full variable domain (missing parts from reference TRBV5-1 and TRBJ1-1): KAGVTQTPRYLIKTRGQQVTLSCSPISGHRSVSWYQQTPGQGLQFLFEYFSETQRNKGNFPGRFSGRQFSNSRSEMNVSTLELGDSALYLCASRTGQGLNTEAFFGQGTRLTVV.

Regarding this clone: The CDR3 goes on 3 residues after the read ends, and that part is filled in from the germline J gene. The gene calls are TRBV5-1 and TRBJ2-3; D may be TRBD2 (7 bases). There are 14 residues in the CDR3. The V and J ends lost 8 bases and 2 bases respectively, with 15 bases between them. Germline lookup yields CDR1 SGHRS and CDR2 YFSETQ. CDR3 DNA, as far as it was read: TGCGCCAGTAGACTTGGGGGGGCCACAGATACG. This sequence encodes CASRLGGATDT. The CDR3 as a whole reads CASRLGGATDTQYF.